These 5 T cell receptor beta chains were sequenced from one sample in a study of response to subunit inactivated influenza vaccine. One entry per CDR3 protein, called by TCRdb with MiXCR from the RT-PCR reads. The profile covers approximately 700,000 distinct CDR3 sequences, with around 14% appearing a single time and more than 9% taken by the ten largest. Sequencing was performed on PBMCs from blood, taken less than 13 days after vaccination. These receptors originate from a man in his fifties who received an inactivated influenza vaccine.

Concerning this clonotype: Relative to the germline gene, one junction end is altered; a read error may explain this. This chain joins TRBV14 and TRBJ1-1, with 9 bases lining up with TRBD1. Germline V gene data show CDR1 as SGHDN and CDR2 as FVKESK. This CDR3 is 14 amino acids long. The CDR3 region has the DNA TGTGCCAGCAGCCGTGACAGGGGGAACACTGAAGCTTACTTT. This gives the protein CASSRDRGNTEAYF.

Regarding this clonotype: The junction and the germline gene differ at one end; a read error may be behind it. The chain carries TRBV20-1 and TRBJ1-5; TRBD1 agrees at 9 bases. Germline V gene lookup returns CDR1 DFQATT and CDR2 SNEGSKA (reference sequence). The CDR3 length is 16 residues. The CDR3, as DNA: TGCTGTGCTACCTGGACAGGGGTCTATAGCAATCAGCCCCAGCATTTT. Amino acid sequence: CCATWTGVYSNQPQHF.

This clonotype was recorded a few times. The chain employs TRBV7-9 and TRBJ1-3; no firm D call. With 7 bases removed from V and 4 bases from J, the gap between germline ends came to 8 bases. The V gene's germline CDR1 is SEHNR and CDR2 FQNEAQ (reference sequence). This CDR3 has 12 amino acids. The CDR3 DNA sequence: TGTGCCAGCATCCCTCGGGGAAACACCATATATTTT. This codes for CASIPRGNTIYF.

The rearrangement uses TRBV6-1 and TRBJ2-3; possibly TRBD1 for D (5 bases). V dropped 6 bases and J dropped 2 bases, with 12 bases sitting between them. This CDR3 has 14 amino acids. The germline CDR1 and CDR2 sequences are MNHNS and SASEGT. CDR3 nucleotide sequence: TGTGCCAGCAGCCGGAAGGACACCACAGATACGCAGTATTTT. Amino acid sequence: CASSRKDTTDTQYF.

There are a few counts of this clonotype. The chain employs TRBV12-3 or TRBV12-4 and TRBJ2-1; no clear D. This CDR3 region has 13 residues. V was cut by 6 bases and J by 7 bases, with 13 bases left in between. This chain's CDR3 is CASSTGLRNEQFF. CDR3 coding DNA: TGTGCCAGCAGCACTGGCCTGCGGAATGAGCAGTTCTTC.